This TCR beta chain was retrieved from a study of blood T cell repertoires in COVID-19. Measured with immunoSEQ multiplex PCR; TCRdb has only the in-frame clones, and not every one. This table has 70,000 to 95,000 clones, roughly 89% appearing once. The V gene's germline CDR1 is MNHEY and CDR2 SVGEGT. V lost 5 bases, J lost 5 bases, and 5 bases stayed unmatched. The CDR3 totals 13 residues. V usage is TRBV6-2 or TRBV6-3 and J usage is TRBJ1-1; 7 positions match TRBD1. The specimen was peripheral blood. This TCR was sampled from a woman aged 80 or over with active COVID-19. Here the CDR3 reads CASSNTGVTEAFF. The CDR3 DNA sequence: TGTGCCAGCAGTAACACAGGGGTGACTGAAGCTTTCTTT.